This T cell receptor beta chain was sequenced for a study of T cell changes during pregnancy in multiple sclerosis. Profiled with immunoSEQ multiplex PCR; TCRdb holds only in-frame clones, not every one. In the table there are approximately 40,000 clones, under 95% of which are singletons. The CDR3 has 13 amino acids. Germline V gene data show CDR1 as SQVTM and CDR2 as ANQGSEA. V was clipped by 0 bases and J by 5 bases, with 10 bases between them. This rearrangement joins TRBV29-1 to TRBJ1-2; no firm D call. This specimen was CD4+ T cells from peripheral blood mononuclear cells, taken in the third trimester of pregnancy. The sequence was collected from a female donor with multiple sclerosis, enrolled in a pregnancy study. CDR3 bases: TGCAGCGTTGAAGACAGAAATTCTTATGGCTACACCTTC. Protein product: CSVEDRNSYGYTF.